A selection of T cell receptor beta chains follows, all from one sample in a study of T cells after yellow fever vaccination. MiXCR was run by TCRdb on the 5' RACE reads, yielding one entry per CDR3 protein. The repertoire holds under 550,000 distinct CDR3 sequences, 21% seen once, with 16% in the top ten. The sequencing here drew on PBMCs, taken 21 days after the first yellow fever vaccination. These receptors came from a man aged 18 to 30 who received the YFV17D yellow fever vaccine. Both conserved end residues are part of each CDR3. D genes are given only for firm matches. A row's size may be missing; if present it is once, few, many or a size class.

j_gene	v_gene	d_gene	abundance	CDR3nt	CDR3aa
TRBJ1-1	TRBV10-3	-	many	TGTGCCATCAGTGAGGGGTTGAACACTGAAGCTTTCTTT	CAISEGLNTEAFF
TRBJ2-1	TRBV4-1	-	few	TGCGCCAGCAGCCAAGATCCGGGCAGGGTGGTATTGAATGAGCAGTTCTTC	CASSQDPGRVVLNEQFF
TRBJ1-6	TRBV6-6	-	few	TGTGCCAGCAGGACCAATTCACCCCTCCACTTT	CASRTNSPLHF
TRBJ1-2	TRBV6-5	TRBD1	-	TGTGCCAGCAGTTACTCGGGGACAGGTGCTTATGGCTACACCTTC	CASSYSGTGAYGYTF
TRBJ2-3	TRBV6-2/TRBV6-3	TRBD2	-	TGTGCCAGCAGCACCGGGACTAGCGGGGACTTCACAGATACGCAGTATTTT	CASSTGTSGDFTDTQYF
TRBJ2-5	TRBV7-6	-	many	TGTGCCAGCAGCCTGCCGGGGGAGACCCAGTACTTC	CASSLPGETQYF
TRBJ2-7	TRBV7-9	TRBD1	-	TGTGCCACCCCTCCGGGACAGGAGTCATACGAGCAGTACTTC	CATPPGQESYEQYF
TRBJ1-3	TRBV4-1	-	few	TGCGCCAGCAGCCAAGCACAGAACTTCATAAACACCATATATTTT	CASSQAQNFINTIYF
TRBJ2-5	TRBV10-3	TRBD1	-	TGTGCCATACGGACAGGGGCACGTGAGACCCAGTACTTC	CAIRTGARETQYF
TRBJ2-5	TRBV12-3/TRBV12-4	TRBD1	-	TGTGCCAGCAGGCTTGACAGGGATGAGACCCAGTACTTC	CASRLDRDETQYF
TRBJ1-1	TRBV5-1	TRBD1	-	TGCGCCAGCAGCACAGGGGACAGTCGAGAAGCTTTCTTT	CASSTGDSREAFF
TRBJ1-1	TRBV6-5	-	few	TGTGCCAGCAGTTACTCGGGTTCGGGGAAAGCTTTCTTT	CASSYSGSGKAFF
TRBJ2-7	TRBV5-1	-	few	TGCGCCAGCAGCTGGGGGTCTGGGTCCTACGAGCAGTACTTC	CASSWGSGSYEQYF
TRBJ1-5	TRBV20-1	TRBD1	-	TGCAGTGCTAAGGGGGCGAACAATCAGCCCCAGCATTTT	CSAKGANNQPQHF
TRBJ2-2	TRBV7-9	-	-	TGTGCCAGCAGCTTAGCGCAGGAGACCTACACCGGGGAGCTGTTTTTT	CASSLAQETYTGELFF
TRBJ2-4	TRBV5-6	-	few	TGTGCCAGCAGCTTTTGGGGTGGGAAGAAAAACATTCAGTACTTC	CASSFWGGKKNIQYF
TRBJ2-2	TRBV5-1	-	few	TGCGCCAGCAGTATGTACAGCGCGAACACCGGGGAGCTGTTTTTT	CASSMYSANTGELFF
TRBJ2-1	TRBV5-1	-	few	TGCGCCAGCAGCTTGCGGCTGGGCGCTGAGCAGTTCTTC	CASSLRLGAEQFF
TRBJ1-1	TRBV28	-	few	TGTGCCACCTCAGTGTGGAACACTGAAGCTTTCTTT	CATSVWNTEAFF
TRBJ2-2	TRBV5-4	TRBD1	few	TGTGCCAGCAGCTTGGCGCACGGGACAGGGGGGGCCGGGGAGCTGTTTTTT	CASSLAHGTGGAGELFF
TRBJ1-5	TRBV24-1	-	-	TGTGCCACCAGTGACCCAGGGGCCGCGAATCAGCACCAGCATTTT	CATSDPGAANQHQHF
TRBJ1-4	TRBV7-9	-	-	TGTGCCAGCAGCCCAAAAGGGAATGAAAAACTGTTTTTT	CASSPKGNEKLFF
TRBJ2-3	TRBV9	-	-	TGTGCCAGCAGCGTAGCCCGGGAGCCCACAGATACGCAGTATTTT	CASSVAREPTDTQYF
TRBJ2-5	TRBV5-1	-	few	TGCGCCAGCAGCCTCTACCCCGGACTCCTCGACGGGGAGACCCAGTACTTC	CASSLYPGLLDGETQYF
TRBJ2-1	TRBV12-3/TRBV12-4	TRBD2	-	TGTGCCAGCAGTTTTCCCAGAGGACTAGCGGGGGATGAGCAGTTCTTC	CASSFPRGLAGDEQFF
TRBJ2-5	TRBV11-3	-	few	TGTGCCAGCAGCTTAGGCATGGAAGAGACCCAGTACTTC	CASSLGMEETQYF
TRBJ2-3	TRBV20-1	TRBD2	-	TGCAGTGCTCCCCGTGGACTAGCGTTGGGCCTAGGGAAAGATACGCAGTATTTT	CSAPRGLALGLGKDTQYF
TRBJ1-1	TRBV12-3/TRBV12-4	-	few	TGTGCCAGCAGTTTCCTTGCAAACACTGAAGCTTTCTTT	CASSFLANTEAFF
TRBJ1-4	TRBV14	-	-	TGTGCCAGCAGCCAATCCCAGGGTGCAACTAATGAAAAACTGTTTTTT	CASSQSQGATNEKLFF
TRBJ1-6	TRBV20-1	-	many	TGCAGTGCTAGAAAGCCTAATTCACCCCTCCACTTT	CSARKPNSPLHF
TRBJ2-7	TRBV27	-	few	TGTGCCAGCAGTTTATCCCCAAGGGCCGAGCAGTACTTC	CASSLSPRAEQYF
TRBJ2-3	TRBV20-1	TRBD2	-	TGCAGTGCACACCCGGGGGGGCGGGGCCTTGCAGGAGATACGCAGTATTTT	CSAHPGGRGLAGDTQYF
TRBJ1-6	TRBV19	-	few	TGTGCCAGCGTTGATCAGGGTGCTTCACCCCTCCACTTT	CASVDQGASPLHF
TRBJ2-5	TRBV11-3	-	-	TGTGCCAGCAGCAGTCAGGGGAAGGACCAAGAGACCCAGTACTTC	CASSSQGKDQETQYF
TRBJ2-3	TRBV5-4	TRBD1	-	TGTGCCAGCAGCTTGGCCGTGGGACAGGGGACCGATACGCAGTATTTT	CASSLAVGQGTDTQYF
TRBJ2-5	TRBV29-1	-	few	TGCAGCACTGACTCAGGCGCTGGGGAGACCCAGTACTTC	CSTDSGAGETQYF
TRBJ1-6	TRBV28	-	few	TGTGCCAGCAGTTTACGGCAGGCTTATAATTCACCCCTCCACTTT	CASSLRQAYNSPLHF
TRBJ2-7	TRBV27	-	-	TGTGCCAGCAGTTTAGCAGAGACAGACGAGCAGTACTTC	CASSLAETDEQYF
TRBJ2-5	TRBV5-4	-	few	TGTGCCAGCAGCTCGGTCAGGGGACCACAAGAGACCCAGTACTTC	CASSSVRGPQETQYF
TRBJ1-4	TRBV7-2	-	-	TGTGCCAGCAGCCCAGGACGGTATGAAAAACTGTTTTTT	CASSPGRYEKLFF
TRBJ2-1	TRBV29-1	TRBD1	-	TGCAGCGTTTCTCGGGACAGTTACAATGAGCAGTTCTTC	CSVSRDSYNEQFF
TRBJ1-5	TRBV6-1	TRBD1	-	TGTGCCAGCCTAACGGACAGGGACAATCAGCCCCAGCATTTT	CASLTDRDNQPQHF